This entry lists 18 T cell receptor beta chains sequenced from one sample in a study of preoperative IRX-2 immunotherapy in early breast cancer. The method was immunoSEQ multiplex PCR; TCRdb's version includes in-frame clones alone and lacks a portion of them. The table shows some 59,000 clones, with approximately 94% occurring only once. Described treatment: preoperative locoregional IRX-2 cytokine immunotherapy. This specimen was taken from a patient treated with IRX-2 immunotherapy. These receptors were taken from a human donor with breast cancer.

The chain carries TRBV6-5 and TRBJ2-1; 7 bases are a match to TRBD2. CDR1 and CDR2 from the germline V gene are MNHEY and SVGAGI. CDR3 size: 15 residues. The V gene end was trimmed by 2 bases and the J gene end by 5 bases; junction bases not matched to a gene: 6. The chain's CDR3 is CASSYGGGRNNEQFF. The CDR3 DNA reads as TGTGCCAGCAGTTACGGGGGAGGGCGAAACAATGAGCAGTTCTTC.

V and J are TRBV19 and TRBJ2-7; D remains unclear. V was cut by 5 bases and J by 3 bases, with 14 bases left in between. The CDR3 runs 14 residues. Germline CDR1 is LNHDA and CDR2 is SQIVND (reference sequence). CDR3 sequence (DNA): TGTGCCAGTAGTCCAGGTATAATCTTCTACGAGCAGTACTTC. Translation: CASSPGIIFYEQYF.

The V call is TRBV29-1, the J call TRBJ2-3; weak D call: TRBD2 (6 bases). The germline gives CDR1 SQVTM, CDR2 ANQGSEA. The CDR3 contains 11 residues. V gave up 5 bases and J gave up 6 bases, with 9 bases separating them. CDR3 sequence (DNA): TGCAGCGTTACTAGCTGGGATACGCAGTATTTT. This encodes CSVTSWDTQYF.

The V gene is TRBV27, the J gene TRBJ1-4; D may be TRBD1 (5 bases). V lost 4 bases to trimming and J lost 7 bases, with 10 bases between them. Per germline, CDR1 MNHEY and CDR2 SMNVEV (reference sequence). The CDR3 consists of 13 residues. CDR3 sequence: CASSYRLSEKLFF. As DNA, the CDR3 is TGTGCCAGCAGTTACAGGCTGAGTGAAAAACTGTTTTTT.

The rearrangement uses TRBV6-5 and TRBJ1-1; possibly TRBD1 for D (6 bases). Deletions cut 6 bases from V and 5 bases from J, with 16 bases between. Germline CDR1 MNHEY, CDR2 SVGAGI. The CDR3 totals 14 residues. Here the CDR3 reads CASSSQGRVTEAFF. The CDR3, as DNA: TGTGCCAGCAGCTCCCAGGGGAGGGTAACTGAAGCTTTCTTT.

The chain couples TRBV10-2 to TRBJ1-4, with no clear D. The germline CDR1 and CDR2 sequences are WSHSY and SAAADI. The CDR3 extends over 15 amino acids. The germline V and J ends were trimmed by 5 bases and 7 bases, with 17 bases remaining between them. CDR3: CASSRTALGGEKLFF. CDR3 coding DNA: TGCGCCAGCAGTCGAACAGCCCTTGGTGGTGAAAAACTGTTTTTT.

This clone was detected only once. The V gene is TRBV18, the J gene TRBJ1-3, with 7 bases matching TRBD1. J was trimmed by 3 bases and V by 3 bases; bases with no gene match: 8. Germline loops: CDR1 KGHSH, CDR2 LQKENI. This CDR3 has 16 residues. The CDR3 bases are TGTGCCAGCTCACCCCAAGGACAGGAAGATGGAAACACCATATATTTT. It specifies CASSPQGQEDGNTIYF.

The chain combines TRBV4-3 with TRBJ1-6; TRBD1 matches at 10 bases. Per germline, CDR1 LGHNA and CDR2 YSLEER. The J segment lost 6 bases and the V segment lost 1 base, leaving 12 bases of the junction unmatched. The length of the CDR3 is 19 residues. Here the CDR3 DNA reads TGCGCCAGCAGCCAAGCGGCTATTCGACAGGGGGCTCGTAATTCACCCCTCCACTTT. Translation gives CASSQAAIRQGARNSPLHF.

The chain uses TRBV10-3 and TRBJ2-1; weak D call: TRBD2 (6 bases). Trimming pared 4 bases from V and 2 bases from J, leaving 12 bases between. Germline V gene lookup returns CDR1 ENHRY and CDR2 SYGVKD. CDR3 length equals 15 residues. CDR3 nucleotides: TGTGCCATCAGTGCCGGGGGTGGGACCTACAATGAGCAGTTCTTC. Translated: CAISAGGGTYNEQFF.

The chain links TRBV11-2 to TRBJ2-5; D may be TRBD2 (6 bases). This CDR3 has 15 residues. Germline V lookup: CDR1 SGHAT, CDR2 FQNNGV. V gave up 1 base and J gave up 5 bases, with 14 bases separating them. The CDR3 DNA reads as TGTGCCAGCAGCTTAGCCCTCGGCCGGGGGGAGACCCAGTACTTC. Protein: CASSLALGRGETQYF.

Here the CDR3 DNA reads TGTGCCAGCAGCTTACGGCTGGGCGCCGGCAATCAGCCCCAGCATTTT. Residues: CASSLRLGAGNQPQHF. J is TRBJ1-5 and V is TRBV7-8, with D uncertain. The CDR3 is 16 amino acids. Germline V gives CDR1 SGHVS, CDR2 FQNEAQ. V was trimmed by 2 bases and J by 2 bases, leaving 13 bases between them.

J is TRBJ1-1 and V is TRBV9; a weak D match, TRBD1 (5 bases). V gave up 2 bases and J gave up 8 bases, with 10 bases separating them. Looked up from germline, CDR1 is SGDLS and CDR2 is YYNGEE. This CDR3 is 12 amino acids long. CDR3 sequence (DNA): TGTGCCAGCAGCGTCCAGGGTGGAGAAGCTTTCTTT. Translating gives CASSVQGGEAFF. The complete variable domain, with remaining parts taken from reference TRBV9 and TRBJ1-1, reads DSGVTQTPKHLITATGQRVTLRCSPRSGDLSVYWYQQSLDQGLQFLIQYYNGEERAKGNILERFSAQQFPDLHSELNLSSLELGDSALYFCASSVQGGEAFFGQGTRLTVV.

The chain combines TRBV4-3 with TRBJ1-1, with unresolved D. The length of the CDR3 is 14 residues. V was pared by 0 bases and J by 11 bases, with 16 bases between. In germline, CDR1 is LGHNA, CDR2 YSLEER. The CDR3 spells CASSQDLGGLRAFF. The CDR3, as DNA: TGCGCCAGCAGCCAAGATCTGGGAGGGCTTCGGGCTTTCTTT.

The chain couples TRBV7-3 to TRBJ1-5, with 8 bases matching TRBD1. Germline assignment: CDR1 SGHTA and CDR2 FQGTGA. The V segment lost 5 bases and the J segment 4 bases; nucleotides outside the gene matches: 4. The CDR3 has 14 amino acids. The CDR3, as DNA: TGTGCCAGCAGCGCCACAGGGGGAAATCAGCCCCAGCATTTT. This encodes CASSATGGNQPQHF.

The chain recombines TRBV7-3 with TRBJ1-1; D is undetermined. The CDR3 contains 13 residues. V dropped 5 bases and J dropped 2 bases, with 9 bases sitting between them. Germline-derived CDR1 and CDR2 are SGHTA and FQGTGA. The CDR3 DNA follows: TGTGCCAGCAGCAAAGATTTAAACACTGAAGCTTTCTTT. This translates into CASSKDLNTEAFF.

The chain combines TRBV19 with TRBJ2-5; possible D gene TRBD1, 6 bases. V dropped 5 bases and J dropped 4 bases, with 11 bases sitting between them. The CDR3 covers 13 residues. Germline lookup yields CDR1 LNHDA and CDR2 SQIVND (reference sequence). The CDR3 is CASSEGVGETQYF. CDR3 coding DNA: TGTGCCAGTAGTGAGGGGGTTGGAGAGACCCAGTACTTC. The full variable domain, in which reference TRBV19 and TRBJ2-5 provide the parts outside the CDR3, is DGGITQSPKYLFRKEGQNVTLSCEQNLNHDAMYWYRQDPGQGLRLIYYSQIVNDFQKGDIAEGYSVSREKKESFPLTVTSAQKNPTAFYLCASSEGVGETQYFGPGTRLLVL.

The V call is TRBV7-2, the J call TRBJ2-3; D ambiguous. This CDR3 has 13 residues. From germline, CDR1 is SGHTA and CDR2 FQGNSA. V lost 5 bases and J 6 bases, leaving 12 bases between the germline ends. The CDR3 DNA reads TGTGCCAGCAGCCTGGATTTCGGGGATACGCAGTATTTT. Its protein is CASSLDFGDTQYF. Full variable domain (remainder filled in from reference TRBV7-2 and TRBJ2-3): GAGVSQSPSNKVTEKGKDVELRCDPISGHTALYWYRQSLGQGLEFLIYFQGNSAPDKSGLPSDRFSAERTGGSVSTLTIQRTQQEDSAVYLCASSLDFGDTQYFGPGTRLTVL.

CDR3 in DNA: TGTGCCAGCGGCCCTAGCGGGGGGTACGAGCAGTACTTC. Residues: CASGPSGGYEQYF. The V call is TRBV27, the J call TRBJ2-7, with TRBD2 matching 11 bases. The CDR3 covers 13 residues. V shed 8 bases and J 4 bases; nucleotides not matched to a gene: 4. The germline CDR1 and CDR2 sequences are MNHEY and SMNVEV (reference sequence).